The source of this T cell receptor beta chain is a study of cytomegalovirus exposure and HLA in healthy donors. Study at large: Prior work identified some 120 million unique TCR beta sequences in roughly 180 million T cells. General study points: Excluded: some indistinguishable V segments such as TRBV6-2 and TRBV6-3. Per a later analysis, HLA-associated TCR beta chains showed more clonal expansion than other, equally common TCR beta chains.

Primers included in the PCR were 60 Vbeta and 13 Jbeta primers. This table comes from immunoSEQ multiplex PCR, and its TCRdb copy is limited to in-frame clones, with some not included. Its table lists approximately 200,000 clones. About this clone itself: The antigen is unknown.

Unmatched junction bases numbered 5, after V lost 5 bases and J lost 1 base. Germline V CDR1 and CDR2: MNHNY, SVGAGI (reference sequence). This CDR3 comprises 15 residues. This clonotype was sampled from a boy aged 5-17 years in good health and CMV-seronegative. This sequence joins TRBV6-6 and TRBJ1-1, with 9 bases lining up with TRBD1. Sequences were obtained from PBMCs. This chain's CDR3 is CASSPLQGANTEAFF. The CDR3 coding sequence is TGTGCCAGCAGTCCGTTACAGGGGGCGAACACTGAAGCTTTCTTT.